The 2 T cell receptor beta chains listed next were all sequenced from one sample in a study of blood T cell repertoires in COVID-19. Assay: immunoSEQ multiplex PCR; the TCRdb copy retains only in-frame clones and omits some. The sample records around 150,000 clones, 60% to 85% being singletons. The sample consisted of peripheral blood. The receptors stem from a man aged 65 to 85 with acute or convalescent COVID-19.

This clone has a handful of counts. This chain links TRBV6-5 with TRBJ2-4; 8 bases line up with TRBD1. The V and J ends lost 7 bases and 3 bases, in that order; junction bases with no gene match: 5. This CDR3 region has 14 residues. From germline, CDR1 is MNHEY and CDR2 SVGAGI. The CDR3 bases are TGTGCCAGCAATGGACAGGGCGGCAAAAACATTCAGTACTTC. Its translation: CASNGQGGKNIQYF.

The count of this clone is one. J is TRBJ1-1 and V is TRBV4-3; D unresolved. Trimming pared 0 bases from V and 4 bases from J, leaving 15 bases between. Germline V gene lookup returns CDR1 LGHNA and CDR2 YSLEER. The CDR3 loop spans 16 amino acids. The CDR3 loop reads CASSQDRSGVGTEAFF. CDR3 DNA: TGCGCCAGCAGCCAAGATAGGTCAGGTGTGGGCACTGAAGCTTTCTTT.